This T cell receptor beta chain was captured in a study of blood T cell repertoires in COVID-19. The junction had 9 bases not matched to a gene; V was cut back by 5 bases and J by 7 bases. Germline-derived CDR1 and CDR2 are MNHEY and SMNVEV (reference sequence). This CDR3 is 15 amino acids long. Methods used by the authors: Scientists estimated how many nucleated cells there were by amplifying reference gene primers. Clones were sequenced by immunoSEQ multiplex PCR, and TCRdb holds only the in-frame ones, with some missing. D and trimming were read from the DNA, whereas the V and J calls and clone size are those reported in that table. The data show some 70,000 clones, roughly 80% seen once.

The TCR originated in a man aged 60 to 75 with COVID-19, enrolled during active disease. The chain employs TRBV27 and TRBJ2-7; 12 bases line up with TRBD2. Sequencing input: peripheral blood. CDR3 sequence reads: CASSTLLLAGGEQYF. In nucleotides, the CDR3 is TGTGCCAGCAGTACCCTCTTACTAGCGGGAGGTGAGCAGTACTTC.